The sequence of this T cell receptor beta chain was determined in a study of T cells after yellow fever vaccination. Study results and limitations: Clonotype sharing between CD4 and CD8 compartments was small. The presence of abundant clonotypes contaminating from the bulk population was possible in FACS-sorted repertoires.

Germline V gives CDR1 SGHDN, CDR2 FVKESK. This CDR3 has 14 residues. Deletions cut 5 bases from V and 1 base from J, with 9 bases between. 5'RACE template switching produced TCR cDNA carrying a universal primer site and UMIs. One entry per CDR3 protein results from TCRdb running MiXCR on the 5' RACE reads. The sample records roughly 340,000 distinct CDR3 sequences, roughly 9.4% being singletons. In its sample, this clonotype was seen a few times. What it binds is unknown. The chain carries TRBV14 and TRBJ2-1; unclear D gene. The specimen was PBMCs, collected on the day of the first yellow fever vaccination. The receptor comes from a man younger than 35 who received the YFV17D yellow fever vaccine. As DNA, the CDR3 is TGTGCCAGCAGCTTCTTCGCGTCCTACAATGAGCAGTTCTTC. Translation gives CASSFFASYNEQFF.